Sequencing of this T cell receptor beta chain was carried out in a study of technical replicates of blood from a handful of donors. Germline CDR1 is MNHNY and CDR2 is SVGAGI (reference sequence). Trimming cost V 6 bases and J 3 bases; bases outside gene matches: 1. The length of the CDR3 is 12 residues. TCRdb's table, derived via immunoSEQ multiplex PCR, lists solely in-frame clones and lacks some. The sample comprises 60,000 to 80,000 clones, roughly nine tenths of which are singletons, and roughly 5% rests with the top ten. The clonotype originates from a human donor in good health. Some clones in this sample may be carry-over from other donors' samples. J is TRBJ1-1 and V is TRBV6-6; 7 nucleotides match TRBD1. The source material was PBMCs. This CDR3 reads CASRQGYTEAFF. DNA for the CDR3: TGTGCCAGCAGACAGGGGTACACTGAAGCTTTCTTT.